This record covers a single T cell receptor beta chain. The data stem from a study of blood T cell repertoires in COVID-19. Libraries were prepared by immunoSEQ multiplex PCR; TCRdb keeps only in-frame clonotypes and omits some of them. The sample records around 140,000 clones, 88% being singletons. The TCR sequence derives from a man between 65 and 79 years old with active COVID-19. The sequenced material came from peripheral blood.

CDR3 sequence: CASSPRVHNEQFF. The CDR3 DNA reads TGTGCCAGCAGCCCACGAGTCCACAATGAGCAGTTCTTC. The chain carries TRBV11-2 and TRBJ2-1; D remains unclear. V lost 5 bases, J lost 5 bases, and 10 bases lay in between. This CDR3 has 13 amino acids. Germline loops: CDR1 SGHAT, CDR2 FQNNGV.